This T cell receptor beta chain was obtained from a study of STAT5B mutations in CD4+ large granular lymphocyte leukemia. Profiling relied on immunoSEQ multiplex PCR, and the TCRdb table lists in-frame clones only, not all of them. The repertoire holds some 40,000 clones, with about 81% as singletons. This CDR3 has 13 residues. With 2 bases removed from V and 5 bases from J, the gap between germline ends came to 11 bases. From germline, CDR1 is SGHNT and CDR2 YYREEE (reference sequence). Healthy controls were blood donor buffy coats. This receptor was identified in a human donor in good health. Sequencing was carried out using CD4+ T cells from blood buffy coats. The V and J genes are TRBV5-4 and TRBJ2-7; no clear D gene. CDR3 DNA: TGTGCCAGCAGCTTCAACGATGTTGACGAGCAGTACTTC. It translates to CASSFNDVDEQYF.